The present T cell receptor (beta chain) was sequenced within a study of cytomegalovirus exposure and HLA in healthy donors. Study-wide background: Findings of an earlier analysis included about 120 million unique TCR beta sequences from 180 million or so T cells.

Remarks on this clone: Its antigen is as yet unknown.

The CDR3 spans 14 residues. Germline V CDR1 and CDR2: MNHNS, SASEGT. V lost 2 bases and J lost 10, with 12 bases in between. Points from the study as a whole: The listing of fewer than 200 TCR beta chains classed them as cytomegalovirus-associated. Researchers reported that a few CMV-associated chains were confirmed in vitro as CMV antigen-specific. DRB1 had the most TCR associations and HLA-C the fewest, a later analysis found, with rates varying by HLA locus.

The PCR contained 60 Vbeta and 13 Jbeta primers. Using immunoSEQ multiplex PCR, the repertoire was profiled, and TCRdb retains in-frame clones only, with some absent. The data hold under 200,000 clones, with around 62% observed a single time. The chain carries TRBV6-1 and TRBJ1-6; tentative D call: TRBD1 (5 bases). This clonotype originated in a man aged 35 to 55 in good health and CMV-seronegative. The source material was PBMCs. CDR3 in amino acids: CASSERRGISPLHF. CDR3 sequence (DNA): TGTGCCAGCAGTGAACGGAGGGGCATATCACCCCTCCACTTT.